Here is one TCR beta chain with its context. These data are taken from a study of blood T cells in healthy people across ages. The V gene's germline CDR1 is SNHLY and CDR2 FYNNEI. This CDR3 contains 14 residues. V dropped 6 bases and J dropped 6; count of bases not matched to a gene: 8. The use of a sample-barcoded 5' primer and a J-beta primer mix characterized a second PCR of about 7 to 12 cycles. TCRdb analysed the 5' RACE reads with MiXCR anew, one entry per CDR3 protein. The profile shows 700,000 to 900,000 distinct CDR3 sequences, about a quarter of them singletons. The sample was also linked to a second study, of T cells of mothers and their children.

The chain couples TRBV2 to TRBJ1-2; 9 positions agree with TRBD1. The sample taken for sequencing was blood. This receptor was obtained from a boy between 5 and 17 years old in good health. CDR3 nucleotide sequence: TGTGCCAGCAGGGTGACAGGGGGGGTGGATGGCTACACCTTC. Its protein is CASRVTGGVDGYTF.